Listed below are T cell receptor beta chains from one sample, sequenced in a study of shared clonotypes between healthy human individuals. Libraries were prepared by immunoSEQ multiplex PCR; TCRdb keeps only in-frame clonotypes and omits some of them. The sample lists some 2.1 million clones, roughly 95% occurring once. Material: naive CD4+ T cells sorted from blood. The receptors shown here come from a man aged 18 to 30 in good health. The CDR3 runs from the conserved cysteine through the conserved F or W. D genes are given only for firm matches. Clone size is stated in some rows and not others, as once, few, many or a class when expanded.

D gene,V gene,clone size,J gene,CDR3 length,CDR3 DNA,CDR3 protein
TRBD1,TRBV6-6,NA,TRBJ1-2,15,TGTGCCAGCAGTTACTCGAGGGACAGGGGAAATGGCTACACCTTC,CASSYSRDRGNGYTF
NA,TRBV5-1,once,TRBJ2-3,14,TGCGCCAGCAGCTTGGATACAGGGCCAGATACGCAGTATTTT,CASSLDTGPDTQYF
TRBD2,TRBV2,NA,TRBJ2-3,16,TGTGCCAGCAGTTTCTCGACTAGCAGAGGCACAGATACGCAGTATTTT,CASSFSTSRGTDTQYF
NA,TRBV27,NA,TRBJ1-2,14,TGTGCCAGCAGACAAGAAGGACAGCAGTATGGCTACACCTTC,CASRQEGQQYGYTF
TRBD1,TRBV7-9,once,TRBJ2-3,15,TGTGCCAGCAGCTTCGGGACAGCTCGGAGAGATACGCAGTATTTT,CASSFGTARRDTQYF
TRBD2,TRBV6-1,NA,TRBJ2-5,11,TGTGCCAGCATTGGACTAGTGTTTCCGTACTTC,CASIGLVFPYF
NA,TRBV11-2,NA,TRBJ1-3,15,TGTGCCAGCAGCCCCGGACTGTCTTCTGGAAACACCATATATTTT,CASSPGLSSGNTIYF
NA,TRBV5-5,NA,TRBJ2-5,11,TGTGCCAGCAGCTCACAGGAGACCCAGTACTTC,CASSSQETQYF
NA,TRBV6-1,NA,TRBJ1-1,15,TGTGCCAGCAGTGAACCGGAAGGGTCGAGGGTTGTTGCTTTCTTT,CASSEPEGSRVVAFF
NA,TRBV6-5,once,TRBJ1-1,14,TGTGCCAGCAGTTACGCGACGGTGAACACTGAAGCTTTCTTT,CASSYATVNTEAFF
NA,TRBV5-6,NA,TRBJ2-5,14,TGTGCCAGCAGCTCGCTAAGGGGTCAAGAGACCCAGTACTTC,CASSSLRGQETQYF
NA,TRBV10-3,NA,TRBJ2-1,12,TGTGCCATCACTAATAGCGGCAATGAGCAGTTCTTC,CAITNSGNEQFF
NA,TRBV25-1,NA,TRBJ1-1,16,TGTGCCAGCAGTTACGACCTCCCAGCGGTGAACACTGAAGCTTTCTTT,CASSYDLPAVNTEAFF
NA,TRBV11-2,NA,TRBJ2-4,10,TGTGCCAGCGGGTTCCCGATTCAGTACTTC,CASGFPIQYF
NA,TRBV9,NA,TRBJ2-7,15,TGTGCCAGCAGCCCGGGCCACTCAGGGATAGGCGAGCAGTACTTC,CASSPGHSGIGEQYF
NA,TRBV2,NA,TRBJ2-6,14,TGTGCCGCGGAGGGGGCGGCTGGGGCCAACGTCCTGACTTTC,CAAEGAAGANVLTF
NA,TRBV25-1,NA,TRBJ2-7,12,TGTGCCAGCTCCCGGGATTCCTACGAGCAGTACTTC,CASSRDSYEQYF
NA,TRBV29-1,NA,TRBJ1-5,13,TGCAGCGTTGAGTCGGGGTCAGATCAGCCCCAGCATTTT,CSVESGSDQPQHF
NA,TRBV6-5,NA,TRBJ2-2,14,TGTGCCAGCAGTTACCGAAGGGGAACCGGGGAGCTGTTTTTT,CASSYRRGTGELFF
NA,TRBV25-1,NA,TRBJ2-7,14,TGTGCCAGCAGTGCGGCAGGCGGTTTATACGAGCAGTACTTC,CASSAAGGLYEQYF
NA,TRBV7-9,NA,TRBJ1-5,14,TGTGCCAGCAGCTTAGTAGGAGGAGTTCAGCCCCAGCATTTT,CASSLVGGVQPQHF
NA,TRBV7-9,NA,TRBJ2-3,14,TGTGCCAGCAGCTTAAGTGACAGCACAGATACGCAGTATTTT,CASSLSDSTDTQYF
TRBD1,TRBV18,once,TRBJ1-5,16,TGTGCCAGCTCACCCCAGCGACAGGGGGCGGGTCAGCCCCAGCATTTT,CASSPQRQGAGQPQHF
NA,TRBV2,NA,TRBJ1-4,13,TGTGCCAGCAGTGGCTTCGGTGGGGAAAAACTGTTTTTT,CASSGFGGEKLFF
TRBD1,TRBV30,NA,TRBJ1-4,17,TGTGCCTGGAGTTTAGGGGGACAGATGACAACTAATGAAAAACTGTTTTTT,CAWSLGGQMTTNEKLFF
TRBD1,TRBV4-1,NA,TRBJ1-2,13,TGCGCCAGCAGCCAAGGGCTGACAGGGACCTACACCTTC,CASSQGLTGTYTF
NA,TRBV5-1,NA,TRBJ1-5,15,TGCGCCAGCAGCCCCCTGGCCGGGAAAGGTCAGCCCCAGCATTTT,CASSPLAGKGQPQHF
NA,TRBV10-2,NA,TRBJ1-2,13,TGCGCCAGCGTTGGGACCGATCTTTATGGCTACACCTTC,CASVGTDLYGYTF